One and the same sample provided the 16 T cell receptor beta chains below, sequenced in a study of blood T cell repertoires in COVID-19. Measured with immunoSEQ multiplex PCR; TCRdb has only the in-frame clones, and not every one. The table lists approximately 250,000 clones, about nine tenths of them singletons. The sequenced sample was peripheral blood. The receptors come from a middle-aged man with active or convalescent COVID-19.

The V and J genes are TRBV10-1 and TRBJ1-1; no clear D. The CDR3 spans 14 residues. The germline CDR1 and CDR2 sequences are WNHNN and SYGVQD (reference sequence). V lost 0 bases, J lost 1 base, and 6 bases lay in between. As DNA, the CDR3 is TGCGCCAGCAGTGAGTCGGGCAAGAACACTGAAGCTTTCTTT. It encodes CASSESGKNTEAFF.

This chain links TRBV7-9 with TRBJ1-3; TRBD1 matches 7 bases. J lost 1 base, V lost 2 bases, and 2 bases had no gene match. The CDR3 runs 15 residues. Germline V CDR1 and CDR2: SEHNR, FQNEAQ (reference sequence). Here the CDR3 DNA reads TGTGCCAGCAGCTTAAACAGGGGATCTGGAAACACCATATATTTT. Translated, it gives CASSLNRGSGNTIYF.

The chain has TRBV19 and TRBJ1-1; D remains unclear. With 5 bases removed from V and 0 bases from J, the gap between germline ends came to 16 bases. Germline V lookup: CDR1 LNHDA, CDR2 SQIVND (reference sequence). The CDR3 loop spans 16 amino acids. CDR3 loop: CASSSRQRLVNTEAFF. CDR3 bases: TGTGCCAGTAGTTCGCGACAACGGTTGGTGAACACTGAAGCTTTCTTT.

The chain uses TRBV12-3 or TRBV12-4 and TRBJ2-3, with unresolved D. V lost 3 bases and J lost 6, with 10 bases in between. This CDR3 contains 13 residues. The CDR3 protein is CASSLNQMDTQYF. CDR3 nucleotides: TGTGCCAGCAGTTTGAATCAGATGGATACGCAGTATTTT.

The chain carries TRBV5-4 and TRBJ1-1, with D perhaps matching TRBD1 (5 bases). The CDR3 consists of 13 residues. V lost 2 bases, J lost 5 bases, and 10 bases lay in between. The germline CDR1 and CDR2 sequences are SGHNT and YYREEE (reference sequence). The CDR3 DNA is TGTGCCAGCAGCTTAAAGGGGAGGACTGAAGCTTTCTTT. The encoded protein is CASSLKGRTEAFF.

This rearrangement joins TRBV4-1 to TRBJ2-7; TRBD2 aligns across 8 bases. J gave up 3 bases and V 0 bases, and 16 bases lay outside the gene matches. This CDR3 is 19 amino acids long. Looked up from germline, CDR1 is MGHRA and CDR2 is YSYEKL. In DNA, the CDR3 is TGCGCCAGCAGCCAAGAGCTCAACCTCCAGCCGGGACTAGTCTACGAGCAGTACTTC. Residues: CASSQELNLQPGLVYEQYF.

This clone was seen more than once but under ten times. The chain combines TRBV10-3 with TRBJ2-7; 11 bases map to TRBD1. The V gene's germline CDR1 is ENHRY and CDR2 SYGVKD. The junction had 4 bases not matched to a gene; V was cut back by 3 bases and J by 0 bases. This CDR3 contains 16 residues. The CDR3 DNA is TGTGCCATCAGTGACAGGGACAGGGGGAGCTCCTACGAGCAGTACTTC. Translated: CAISDRDRGSSYEQYF.

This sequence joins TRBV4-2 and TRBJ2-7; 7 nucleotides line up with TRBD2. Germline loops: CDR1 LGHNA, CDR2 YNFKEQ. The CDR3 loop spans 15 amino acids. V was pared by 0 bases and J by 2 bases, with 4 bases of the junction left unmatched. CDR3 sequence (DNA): TGTGCCAGCAGCCAAGATCCTAGCGGTCCCTACGAGCAGTACTTC. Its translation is CASSQDPSGPYEQYF.

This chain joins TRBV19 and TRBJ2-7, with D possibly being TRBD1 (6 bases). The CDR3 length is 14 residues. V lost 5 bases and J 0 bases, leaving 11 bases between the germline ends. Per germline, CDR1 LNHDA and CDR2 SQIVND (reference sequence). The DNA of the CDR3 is TGTGCCAGTAGTCGGGACAAAGTCTCCTACGAGCAGTACTTC. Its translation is CASSRDKVSYEQYF.

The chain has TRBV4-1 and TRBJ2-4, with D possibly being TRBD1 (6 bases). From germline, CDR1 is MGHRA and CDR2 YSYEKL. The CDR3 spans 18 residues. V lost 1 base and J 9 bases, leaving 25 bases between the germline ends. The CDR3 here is CASSQAAGTTIGLGIQYF. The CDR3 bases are TGCGCCAGCAGCCAAGCCGCCGGGACAACCATAGGATTGGGCATTCAGTACTTC.

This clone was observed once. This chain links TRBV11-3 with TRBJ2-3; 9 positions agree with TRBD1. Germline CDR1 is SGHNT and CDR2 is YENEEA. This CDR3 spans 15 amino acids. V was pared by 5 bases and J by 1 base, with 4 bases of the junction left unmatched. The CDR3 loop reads CASSPRTGGTDTQYF. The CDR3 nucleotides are TGTGCCAGCAGCCCCCGGACAGGGGGCACAGATACGCAGTATTTT.

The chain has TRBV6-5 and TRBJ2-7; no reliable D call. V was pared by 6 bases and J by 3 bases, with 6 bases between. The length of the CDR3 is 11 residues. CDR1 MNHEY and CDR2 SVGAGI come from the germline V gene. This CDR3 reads CASRHRYEQYF. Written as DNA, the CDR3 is TGTGCCAGCAGACACCGCTACGAGCAGTACTTC.

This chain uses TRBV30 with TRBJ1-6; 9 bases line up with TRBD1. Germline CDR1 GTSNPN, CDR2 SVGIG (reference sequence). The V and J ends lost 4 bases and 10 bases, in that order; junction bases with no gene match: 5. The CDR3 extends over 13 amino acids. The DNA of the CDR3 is TGTGCCTGGACGGGACAGGGTGGATCACCCCTCCACTTT. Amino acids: CAWTGQGGSPLHF.

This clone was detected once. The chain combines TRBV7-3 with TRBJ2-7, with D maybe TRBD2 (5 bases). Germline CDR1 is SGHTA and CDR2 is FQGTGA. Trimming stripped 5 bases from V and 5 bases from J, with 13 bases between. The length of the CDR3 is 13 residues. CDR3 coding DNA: TGTGCCAGCAGCCCCCGTGGGAGCCACGAGCAGTACTTC. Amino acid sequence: CASSPRGSHEQYF.

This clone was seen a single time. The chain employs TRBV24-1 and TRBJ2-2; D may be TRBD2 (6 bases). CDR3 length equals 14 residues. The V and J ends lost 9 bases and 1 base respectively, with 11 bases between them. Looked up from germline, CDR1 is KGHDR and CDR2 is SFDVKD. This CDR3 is CATEGTENTGELFF. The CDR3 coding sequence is TGTGCCACCGAGGGGACTGAGAACACCGGGGAGCTGTTTTTT.

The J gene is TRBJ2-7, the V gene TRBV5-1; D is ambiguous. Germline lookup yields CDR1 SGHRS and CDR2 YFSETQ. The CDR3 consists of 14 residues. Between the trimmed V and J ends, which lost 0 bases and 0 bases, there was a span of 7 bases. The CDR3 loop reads CASSLGESSYEQYF. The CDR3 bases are TGCGCCAGCAGCTTGGGCGAGAGCTCCTACGAGCAGTACTTC.